A selection of T cell receptor beta chains follows, all from one sample in a study of vaccination effects on CD4 cells after COVID-19. Sequencing was performed with immunoSEQ multiplex PCR; in TCRdb, only in-frame clones are kept and a portion is missing. The sample yields tens of thousands of clones, about 80% seen once. The antigens of these receptors remain unknown. Here the sequenced sample was CD4+ T cells from PBMCs cultured with a peptide pool, taken before COVID-19 vaccination. These receptors were obtained from a human donor who had a prior SARS-CoV-2 infection. Both conserved end residues are part of each CDR3. A D gene is named only where the DNA matches it firmly. Clone size is given for some rows only: seen once, a few or many times, or a class if the clone is expanded.

v_call	j_call	cdr3_length	clone_size	d_call	cdr3_aa	cdr3_nt
TRBV30	TRBJ2-1	14	.	.	CAWSSGITYNEQFF	TGTGCCTGGAGTTCGGGCATCACCTACAATGAGCAGTTCTTC
TRBV6-1	TRBJ2-3	16	few	.	CASSEDGSVTRDTQYF	TGTGCCAGCAGTGAAGACGGCTCTGTGACGAGGGATACGCAGTATTTT
TRBV6-5	TRBJ1-5	16	.	.	CASSYSIWNSNQPQHF	TGTGCCAGCAGTTACTCGATCTGGAATAGCAATCAGCCCCAGCATTTT
TRBV19	TRBJ2-7	14	.	TRBD1	CASSPTGASYEQYF	TGTGCCAGTAGCCCGACAGGGGCGTCCTACGAGCAGTACTTC
TRBV18	TRBJ2-7	14	.	TRBD2	CASSPPTSVYEQYF	TGTGCCAGCTCACCCCCGACTAGCGTCTACGAGCAGTACTTC
TRBV5-1	TRBJ2-4	14	.	.	CASREEVTKNIQYF	TGCGCCAGCAGGGAGGAGGTTACCAAAAACATTCAGTACTTC
TRBV7-9	TRBJ2-2	17	.	TRBD2	CASSSRVAREGTGELFF	TGTGCCAGCAGCTCCCGGGTCGCCCGGGAGGGGACCGGGGAGCTGTTTTTT
TRBV29-1	TRBJ1-1	14	.	.	CSGSRTAMNTEAFF	TGCAGCGGATCAAGGACGGCAATGAACACTGAAGCTTTCTTT
TRBV11-2	TRBJ2-1	13	.	.	CASSSRPYNEQFF	TGTGCCAGCAGCTCTAGACCCTACAATGAGCAGTTCTTC
TRBV2	TRBJ2-3	13	few	.	CASNPSFTDTQYF	TGTGCCAGCAATCCTAGCTTCACAGATACGCAGTATTTT
TRBV2	TRBJ1-2	13	once	.	CASSDTSGYGYTF	TGTGCCAGCAGTGATACCTCGGGCTATGGCTACACCTTC
TRBV19	TRBJ1-1	17	.	TRBD1	CASRYSTGTIQSPEAFF	TGTGCCAGTAGGTACTCGACAGGGACCATCCAGTCGCCTGAAGCTTTCTTT
TRBV5-4	TRBJ1-2	17	.	.	CASSLGGSTDADYGYTF	TGTGCCAGCAGCTTGGGGGGAAGTACAGACGCCGACTATGGCTACACCTTC
TRBV27	TRBJ2-1	15	.	TRBD2	CASSQRLAVYNEQFF	TGTGCCAGCTCCCAAAGACTAGCGGTCTACAATGAGCAGTTCTTC
TRBV12-3/TRBV12-4	TRBJ2-3	13	.	.	CASSLGGSSTQYF	TGTGCCAGCAGTCTCGGAGGGTCGAGTACGCAGTATTTT
TRBV19	TRBJ2-2	17	.	.	CASSRPRGAGNTGELFF	TGTGCCAGTAGTAGGCCCCGAGGTGCGGGGAACACCGGGGAGCTGTTTTTT
TRBV5-1	TRBJ2-3	14	.	.	CASSARPSTDTQYF	TGCGCCAGCAGCGCACGACCCAGCACAGATACGCAGTATTTT